This T cell receptor (beta chain) is drawn from a study of CD8 T cells in Susac syndrome. Random hexamers were used to reverse transcribe 0.5 to 1 ug of RNA. TCRdb re-called the immunoSEQ multiplex PCR reads with MiXCR, one entry per CDR3 protein. The sample shows around 130,000 distinct CDR3 sequences, 75% to 90% of them seen only once. The V end lost 0 bases, the J end lost 6 bases, and 5 bases lay between the germline ends. Looked up from germline, CDR1 is SEHNR and CDR2 is FQNEAQ (reference sequence). The CDR3 extends over 12 amino acids. The sample consisted of CD8+ T cells from PBMCs. This receptor was taken from a human donor with multiple sclerosis. The rearrangement links TRBV7-9 to TRBJ1-2; D is unresolved. CDR3 nucleotides: TGTGCCAGCAGCTTAGCCGGGAATGGCTACACCTTC. Translation: CASSLAGNGYTF.